Below are 13 T cell receptor beta chains sequenced from a single sample in a study of OX40 agonist ivuxolimab in advanced cancers. The library was obtained by the immunoSEQ multiplex PCR assay. TCRdb provides this immuneACCESS table in a form limited to in-frame rearrangements. Some clones are lacking; in checked studies, under half of them reflect an unresolved V gene, and why the rest are absent is not known. Recorded for this sample are about 20,000 clones; less than 90% of them occurred a single time. The biggest ten clones account for roughly 15% of the sample. The source was CD4+ or CD8+ T cells sorted from blood, collected in a trial of the OX40 agonist ivuxolimab. The receptors stem from an adult with an advanced solid tumor such as melanoma, head and neck, liver or kidney cancer.

The chain has TRBV19 and TRBJ1-3; D unresolved. Germline values: CDR1 LNHDA, CDR2 SQIVND (reference sequence). The length of the CDR3 is 11 residues. V lost 7 bases, J lost 8 bases, and 9 bases lay in between. This CDR3 reads CASMQGDTIYF. CDR3 DNA sequence: TGTGCCAGTATGCAAGGAGACACCATATATTTT.

The rearrangement uses TRBV2 and TRBJ2-5; 7 positions agree with TRBD1. The DNA end is a closer match to TRBJ2-7, so the J assignment may be wrong. From germline, CDR1 is SNHLY and CDR2 FYNNEI. This CDR3 is built from 14 residues. The CDR3 DNA follows: TGTGCCAGCAGTGACTGGACAGGAACCTACGAGCAGTACTTC. Translating gives CASSDWTGTYEQYF.

The chain recombines TRBV27 with TRBJ2-5; 8 nucleotides match TRBD2. This CDR3 spans 16 amino acids. Looked up from germline, CDR1 is MNHEY and CDR2 is SMNVEV (reference sequence). V lost 7 bases to trimming and J lost 5 bases; unmatched junction nucleotides: 15. The DNA of the CDR3 is TGTGCCAGCAAAGTTCTTCCCGGACTAGCAGCGGAGACCCAGTACTTC. Amino acid sequence: CASKVLPGLAAETQYF.

The CDR3 region has the DNA TGTGCCAGCGAAGGACTAGACCACATTCAGTACTTC. It translates to CASEGLDHIQYF. The chain has TRBV19 and TRBJ2-4; TRBD2 aligns across 7 bases. Trimming removed 9 bases from V and 8 bases from J; junction bases left unmatched: 7. Germline V gives CDR1 LNHDA, CDR2 SQIVND (reference sequence). CDR3 size: 12 residues.

The V gene is TRBV30, the J gene TRBJ2-1; 16 bases agree with TRBD2. Germline CDR1 and CDR2: GTSNPN and SVGIG (reference sequence). The V and J ends lost 1 base and 1 base, in that order; junction bases with no gene match: 7. CDR3 length equals 19 residues. CDR3 loop: CAWSGEGLAGGGSYNEQFF. Written as DNA, the CDR3 is TGTGCCTGGAGTGGAGAGGGACTAGCGGGAGGGGGGTCCTACAATGAGCAGTTCTTC.

The chain employs TRBV2 and TRBJ1-3; D ambiguous. Trimming stripped 6 bases from V and 0 bases from J, with 9 bases between. Germline assignment: CDR1 SNHLY and CDR2 FYNNEI. CDR3 length: 14 residues. The CDR3 sequence: CASRVISSGNTIYF. The DNA of the CDR3 is TGTGCCAGCAGGGTAATTAGCTCTGGAAACACCATATATTTT.

The chain is built from TRBV19 and TRBJ1-5, with D possibly being TRBD1 (5 bases). From germline, CDR1 is LNHDA and CDR2 SQIVND (reference sequence). The CDR3 extends over 15 amino acids. V was cut by 4 bases and J by 4 bases, with 14 bases left in between. The CDR3 sequence is CASSNWGGGNQPQHF. CDR3 coding DNA: TGTGCCAGTAGTAATTGGGGTGGGGGGAATCAGCCCCAGCATTTT.

CDR3 loop: CASGYRQGEQFF. The CDR3 DNA sequence: TGTGCCAGCGGCTATCGGCAGGGCGAGCAGTTCTTC. This chain uses TRBV27 with TRBJ2-1, with TRBD1 as a possible D gene (5 bases). Trimming left V 8 bases short and J 10 bases short, with 15 bases between. Per germline, CDR1 MNHEY and CDR2 SMNVEV (reference sequence). The CDR3 length is 12 residues.

This rearrangement joins TRBV5-4 to TRBJ2-1; D is ambiguous. The germline gives CDR1 SGHNT, CDR2 YYREEE (reference sequence). CDR3 length: 12 amino acids. Trimming removed 3 bases from V and 6 bases from J, with 7 bases in between. CDR3 residues: CASSSGSNEQFF. CDR3 sequence (DNA): TGTGCCAGCAGCTCAGGTTCCAATGAGCAGTTCTTC.

The genes are TRBV2 and TRBJ2-3, with 8 bases fitting TRBD1. The V gene's germline CDR1 is SNHLY and CDR2 FYNNEI. V lost 6 bases, J lost 6 bases, and 2 bases stayed unmatched. This CDR3 is 12 amino acids long. DNA of the CDR3: TGTGCCAGCAGGGACAGGGCCGATACGCAGTATTTT. Encoded protein: CASRDRADTQYF.

The V call is TRBV4-2, the J call TRBJ2-7; tentatively, D is TRBD2 (5 bases). V gave up 1 base and J gave up 4 bases, with 14 bases separating them. The CDR3 has 15 residues. The V gene's germline CDR1 is LGHNA and CDR2 YNFKEQ. The CDR3: CASSQVLGLGYEQYF. Written as DNA, the CDR3 is TGTGCCAGCAGCCAAGTGCTAGGACTTGGTTACGAGCAGTACTTC.

The V call is TRBV7-9, the J call TRBJ2-5, with D maybe TRBD2 (6 bases). This CDR3 contains 13 residues. Germline V gene lookup returns CDR1 SEHNR and CDR2 FQNEAQ (reference sequence). V lost 5 bases, J lost 0 bases, and 7 bases lay in between. CDR3 sequence: CASSRDYQETQYF. The CDR3 region has the DNA TGTGCCAGCAGCAGGGACTACCAAGAGACCCAGTACTTC.

This clone has only a few counts. The genes are TRBV5-1 and TRBJ1-3; D not resolved. The CDR3 has 14 residues. Trimming took off 4 bases at V and 8 bases at J, with 16 bases between the two ends. CDR1 is SGHRS, CDR2 YFSETQ, per germline. The CDR3 DNA sequence: TGCGCCAGCAGCCCGACTAACTACCTGGACACCATATATTTT. Protein: CASSPTNYLDTIYF.